A single sample gave rise to the 7 T cell receptor beta chains below, sequenced in a study of T cells in Graves' hyperthyroidism and ophthalmopathy. RNA transcripts served as the template for amplifying TCR beta CDR3 regions. The TCR CDR3 first-round RT-PCR relied on the HTBI primer set. TCRdb reanalysed the multiplex PCR reads using MiXCR and keeps one entry per CDR3 protein. The table records roughly 570,000 distinct CDR3 sequences, roughly 14% of them present only once. Sequencing used blood. The receptors come from a woman aged 25-40 years with Graves' hyperthyroidism.

J is TRBJ1-5 and V is TRBV10-3, with TRBD1 matching 8 bases. The CDR3 totals 13 residues. With V trimmed by 6 bases and J by 2 bases, 0 bases remained unmatched. Germline V gives CDR1 ENHRY, CDR2 SYGVKD. The CDR3 nucleotides are TGTGCCATCAGACAGGGGGGCAATCAGCCCCAGCATTTT. This sequence encodes CAIRQGGNQPQHF.

This clonotype was observed many times. This rearrangement joins TRBV7-2 to TRBJ2-3, with no clear D. The V end lost 8 bases, the J end lost 3 bases, and 6 bases lay between the germline ends. Germline-derived CDR1 and CDR2 are SGHTA and FQGNSA. This CDR3 region has 11 residues. The CDR3 loop is CASALTDTQYF. For the CDR3, the DNA is TGTGCCAGCGCTCTTACAGATACGCAGTATTTT.

The gene calls are TRBV9 and TRBJ2-1; tentative D call: TRBD2 (6 bases). Germline V lookup: CDR1 SGDLS, CDR2 YYNGEE. The germline V and J ends were trimmed by 4 bases and 2 bases, with 16 bases remaining between them. The CDR3 totals 16 residues. Here the CDR3 reads CASSTRLGLPYNEQFF. The CDR3 nucleotides read TGTGCCAGCAGCACCCGACTAGGTCTCCCCTACAATGAGCAGTTCTTC.

This clonotype is a singleton in its sample. V usage is TRBV3-1 and J usage is TRBJ2-2; D ambiguous. Trimming took off 4 bases at V and 6 bases at J, with 12 bases between the two ends. The V gene's germline CDR1 is LGHDT and CDR2 YNNKEL (reference sequence). This CDR3 has 14 amino acids. The CDR3 DNA sequence: TGTGCCAGCAGCCTTCAGAATGCCGCCGGGGAGCTGTTTTTT. It codes for CASSLQNAAGELFF.

This clonotype was seen repeatedly, ten times or more. The rearrangement uses TRBV5-1 and TRBJ2-1; the match to TRBD2 covers 10 bases. CDR3 length equals 19 residues. J was trimmed by 0 bases and V by 3 bases; bases with no gene match: 12. Germline V lookup: CDR1 SGHRS, CDR2 YFSETQ. The DNA for the CDR3 is TGCGCCAGCAGCTCAGGTTCTAGCGGGAGATTAAGCTCCTACAATGAGCAGTTCTTC. As protein: CASSSGSSGRLSSYNEQFF.

This clonotype has ten or more counts. The chain joins TRBV7-2 to TRBJ1-5; D remains unclear. The V gene's germline CDR1 is SGHTA and CDR2 FQGNSA. The CDR3 has 15 residues. The V end lost 4 bases, the J end lost 7 bases, and 17 bases lay between the germline ends. The CDR3 sequence: CASSSDPSPGQPQHF. The CDR3 DNA follows: TGTGCCAGCAGCTCCGACCCTTCACCGGGACAGCCCCAGCATTTT.

This sequence joins TRBV6-2 or TRBV6-3 and TRBJ2-3; TRBD2 might be the D (5 bases). In germline, CDR1 is MNHEY, CDR2 SVGEGT. The CDR3 length is 14 residues. Trimming removed 5 bases from V and 4 bases from J, with 13 bases in between. In DNA, the CDR3 is TGTGCCAGCAGTAGGTCAGTCGGGGCAGATACGCAGTATTTT. Translation: CASSRSVGADTQYF.